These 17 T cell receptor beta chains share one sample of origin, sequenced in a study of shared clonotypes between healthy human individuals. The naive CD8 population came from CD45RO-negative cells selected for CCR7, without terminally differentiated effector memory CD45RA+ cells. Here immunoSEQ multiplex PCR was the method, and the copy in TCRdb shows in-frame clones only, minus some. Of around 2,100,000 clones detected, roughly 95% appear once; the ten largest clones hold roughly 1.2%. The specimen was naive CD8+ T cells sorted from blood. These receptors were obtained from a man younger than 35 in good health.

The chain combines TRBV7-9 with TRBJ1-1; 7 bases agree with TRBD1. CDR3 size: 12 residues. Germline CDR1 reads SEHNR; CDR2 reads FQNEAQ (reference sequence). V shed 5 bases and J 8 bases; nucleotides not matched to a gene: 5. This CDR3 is CASSPTGAEAFF. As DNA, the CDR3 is TGTGCCAGCAGCCCTACAGGGGCCGAAGCTTTCTTT.

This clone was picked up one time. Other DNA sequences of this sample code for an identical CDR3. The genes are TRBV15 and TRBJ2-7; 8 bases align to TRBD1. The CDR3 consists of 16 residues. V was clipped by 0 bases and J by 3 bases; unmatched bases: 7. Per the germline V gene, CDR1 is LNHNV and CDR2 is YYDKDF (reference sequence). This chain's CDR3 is CATSRDPDREDYEQYF. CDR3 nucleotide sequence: TGTGCCACCAGCAGAGACCCGGACAGGGAGGACTACGAGCAGTACTTC.

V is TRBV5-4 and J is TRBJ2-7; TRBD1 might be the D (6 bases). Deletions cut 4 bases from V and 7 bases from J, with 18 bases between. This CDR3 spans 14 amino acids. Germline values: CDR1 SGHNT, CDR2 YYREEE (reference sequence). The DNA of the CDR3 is TGTGCCAGCAGCCCGACAGGATCCCTCTGGGAGCAGTACTTC. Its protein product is CASSPTGSLWEQYF.

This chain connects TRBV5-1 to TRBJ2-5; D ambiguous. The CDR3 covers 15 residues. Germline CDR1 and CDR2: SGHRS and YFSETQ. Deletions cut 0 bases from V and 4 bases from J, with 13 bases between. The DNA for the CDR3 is TGCGCCAGCAGCTTGGGACTTCAACCAGTAGAGACCCAGTACTTC. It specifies CASSLGLQPVETQYF. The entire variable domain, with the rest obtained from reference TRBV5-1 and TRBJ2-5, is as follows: KAGVTQTPRYLIKTRGQQVTLSCSPISGHRSVSWYQQTPGQGLQFLFEYFSETQRNKGNFPGRFSGRQFSNSRSEMNVSTLELGDSALYLCASSLGLQPVETQYFGPGTRLLVL.

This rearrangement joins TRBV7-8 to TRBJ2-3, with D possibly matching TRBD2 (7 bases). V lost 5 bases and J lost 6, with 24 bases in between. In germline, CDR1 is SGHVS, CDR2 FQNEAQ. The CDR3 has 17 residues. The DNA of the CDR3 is TGTGCCAGCAGCCCCATCGGGTCCGGGGGGCAGGCGGATACGCAGTATTTT. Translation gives CASSPIGSGGQADTQYF.

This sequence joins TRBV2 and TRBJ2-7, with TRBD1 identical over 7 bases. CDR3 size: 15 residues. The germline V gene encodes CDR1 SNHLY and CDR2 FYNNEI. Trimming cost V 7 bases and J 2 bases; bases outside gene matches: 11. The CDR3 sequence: CASTPTGPGPYEQYF. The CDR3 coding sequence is TGTGCCAGCACCCCGACAGGGCCGGGACCCTACGAGCAGTACTTC. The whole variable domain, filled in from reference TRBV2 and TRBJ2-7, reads EPEVTQTPSHQVTQMGQEVILRCVPISNHLYFYWYRQILGQKVEFLVSFYNNEISEKSEIFDDQFSVERPDGSNFTLKIRSTKLEDSAMYFCASTPTGPGPYEQYFGPGTRLTVT.

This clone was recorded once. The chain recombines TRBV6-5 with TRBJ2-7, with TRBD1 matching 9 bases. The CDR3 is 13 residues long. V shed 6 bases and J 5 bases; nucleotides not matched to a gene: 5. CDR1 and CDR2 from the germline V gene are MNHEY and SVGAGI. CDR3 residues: CASRWTGAHEQYF. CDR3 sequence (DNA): TGTGCCAGCAGGTGGACAGGGGCCCACGAGCAGTACTTC.

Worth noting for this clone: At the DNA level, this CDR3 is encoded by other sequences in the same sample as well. The CDR3 DNA is TGCGCCAGCAGCCCCCGGACAGGAGGTGGGGAGCAGTACTTC. Translation gives CASSPRTGGGEQYF. The chain carries TRBV4-1 and TRBJ2-7; 7 nucleotides align to TRBD1. The CDR3 has 14 residues. The germline CDR1 and CDR2 sequences are MGHRA and YSYEKL. V shed 4 bases and J 7 bases; nucleotides not matched to a gene: 10.

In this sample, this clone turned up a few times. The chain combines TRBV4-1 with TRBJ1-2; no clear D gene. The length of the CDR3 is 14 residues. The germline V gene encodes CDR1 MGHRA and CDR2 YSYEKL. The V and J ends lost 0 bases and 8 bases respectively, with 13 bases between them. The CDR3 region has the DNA TGCGCCAGCAGCCAAGATACGATCGGTTCCGGCTACACCTTC. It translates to CASSQDTIGSGYTF.

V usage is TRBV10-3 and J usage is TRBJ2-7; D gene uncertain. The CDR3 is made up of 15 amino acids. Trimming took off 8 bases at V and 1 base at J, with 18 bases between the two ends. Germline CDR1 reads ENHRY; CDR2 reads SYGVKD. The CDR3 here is CAIDPGGDPSYEQYF. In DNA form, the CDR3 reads TGTGCCATCGACCCCGGTGGGGATCCGTCCTACGAGCAGTACTTC.

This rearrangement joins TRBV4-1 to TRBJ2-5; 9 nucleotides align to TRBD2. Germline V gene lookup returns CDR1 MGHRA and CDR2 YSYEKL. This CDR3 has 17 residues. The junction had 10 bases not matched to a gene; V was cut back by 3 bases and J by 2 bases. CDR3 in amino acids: CASSQVTSGFNQETQYF. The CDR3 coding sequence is TGCGCCAGCAGCCAGGTGACTAGCGGCTTTAATCAAGAGACCCAGTACTTC.

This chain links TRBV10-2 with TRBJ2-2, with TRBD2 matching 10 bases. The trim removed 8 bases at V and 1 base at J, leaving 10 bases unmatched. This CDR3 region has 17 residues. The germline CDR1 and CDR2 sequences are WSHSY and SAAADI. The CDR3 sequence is CASVASGGQKNTGELFF. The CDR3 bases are TGCGCCAGCGTCGCTAGCGGGGGCCAGAAGAACACCGGGGAGCTGTTTTTT.

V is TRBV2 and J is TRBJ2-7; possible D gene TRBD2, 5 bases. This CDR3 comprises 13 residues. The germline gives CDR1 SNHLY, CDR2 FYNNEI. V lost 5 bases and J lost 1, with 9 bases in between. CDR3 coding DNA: TGTGCCAGCAGTCGGACTTGGTCCTACGAGCAGTACTTC. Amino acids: CASSRTWSYEQYF. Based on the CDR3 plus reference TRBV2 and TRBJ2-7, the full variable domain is EPEVTQTPSHQVTQMGQEVILRCVPISNHLYFYWYRQILGQKVEFLVSFYNNEISEKSEIFDDQFSVERPDGSNFTLKIRSTKLEDSAMYFCASSRTWSYEQYFGPGTRLTVT.

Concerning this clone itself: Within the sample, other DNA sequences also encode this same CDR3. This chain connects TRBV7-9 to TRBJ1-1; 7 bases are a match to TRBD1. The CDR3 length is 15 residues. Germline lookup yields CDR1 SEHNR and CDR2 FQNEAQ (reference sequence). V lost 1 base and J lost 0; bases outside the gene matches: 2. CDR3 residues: CASSLEQGMNTEAFF. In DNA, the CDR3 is TGTGCCAGCAGCTTAGAACAGGGGATGAACACTGAAGCTTTCTTT.

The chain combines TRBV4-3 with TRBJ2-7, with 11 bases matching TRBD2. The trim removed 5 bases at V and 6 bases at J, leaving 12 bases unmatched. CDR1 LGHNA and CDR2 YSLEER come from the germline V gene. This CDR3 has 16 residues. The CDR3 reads CASSTHELAGVPEQYF. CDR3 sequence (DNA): TGCGCCAGCAGCACCCACGAACTAGCGGGAGTACCCGAGCAGTACTTC.

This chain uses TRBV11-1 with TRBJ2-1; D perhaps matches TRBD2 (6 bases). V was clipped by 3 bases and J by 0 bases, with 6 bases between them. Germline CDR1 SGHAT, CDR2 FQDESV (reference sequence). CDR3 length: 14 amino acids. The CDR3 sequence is CASSLGGSYNEQFF. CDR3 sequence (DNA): TGTGCCAGCAGCTTGGGGGGCTCCTACAATGAGCAGTTCTTC.

DNA of the CDR3: TGTGCCAGCAGCCCGACCGCCCCGCCTGAAGCTTTCTTT. This gives the protein CASSPTAPPEAFF. This chain connects TRBV7-9 to TRBJ1-1, with unresolved D. The CDR3 totals 13 residues. Germline V lookup: CDR1 SEHNR, CDR2 FQNEAQ (reference sequence). V was cut by 5 bases and J by 6 bases, with 13 bases left in between. Combining the CDR3 with reference TRBV7-9 and TRBJ1-1 gives the whole variable domain DTGVSQNPRHKITKRGQNVTFRCDPISEHNRLYWYRQTLGQGPEFLTYFQNEAQLEKSRLLSDRFSAERPKGSFSTLEIQRTEQGDSAMYLCASSPTAPPEAFFGQGTRLTVV.